This T cell receptor (beta chain) originates from a study of control samples from healthy donors and cancer patients. The CDR3 runs 15 residues. J lost 4 bases, V lost 0 bases, and 3 bases had no gene match. Germline V gene lookup returns CDR1 LGHDT and CDR2 YNNKEL (reference sequence). TCRdb's table, derived via immunoSEQ multiplex PCR, lists solely in-frame clones and lacks some. Of approximately 100,000 clones in the sample, about 86% are singletons; the top ten hold 13% to 15%. The material sequenced was blood. The rearrangement links TRBV3-1 (or the pseudogene TRBV3-2) to TRBJ2-1; TRBD2 agrees at 7 bases. The origin of this receptor is a man between 25 and 39 years old in good health. The CDR3 sequence: CASSQDGTTYNEQFF. Written as DNA, the CDR3 is TGTGCCAGCAGCCAAGATGGGACTACTTACAATGAGCAGTTCTTC.